The following is a TCR beta chain sequence with its context. Its antigen is undetermined. The CDR3 is 14 residues long. Germline CDR1 and CDR2: LNHDA and SQIVND (reference sequence). Deletions cut 5 bases from V and 9 bases from J, with 19 bases between. The data originate from a study of T cell repertoires in cytomegalovirus infection. TCRdb re-analysed the reads in MiXCR, keeping a single row per CDR3 protein. The data contain a few hundred thousand distinct CDR3 sequences, approximately 22% of them singletons. General observations from the study: Based on cumulative public TCR beta family frequency, carriers of CMV plus the relevant HLA were identified. In two of eight donors, the top clonotype was HLA-C-restricted CMV-specific.

Input material: CD8+ T cells from PBMCs. The clonotype was recovered from a human donor in good health (CMV status not recorded). Some clones in this sample may be carry-over from other donors' samples. The rearrangement joins TRBV19 to TRBJ2-5, with D perhaps given as TRBD1 or TRBD2 (5 bases each). This CDR3 reads CASSLQGVLASQYF. The DNA for the CDR3 is TGTGCCAGTAGTCTCCAGGGAGTTTTGGCGTCCCAGTACTTC. The whole variable domain, remainder taken from reference TRBV19 and TRBJ2-5, is DGGITQSPKYLFRKEGQNVTLSCEQNLNHDAMYWYRQDPGQGLRLIYYSQIVNDFQKGDIAEGYSVSREKKESFPLTVTSAQKNPTAFYLCASSLQGVLASQYFGPGTRLLVL.